Below, 28 T cell receptor beta chains from the same sample are listed, as sequenced in a study of T cell repertoires in cytomegalovirus infection. Using its own MiXCR run on the reads, TCRdb lists one record per CDR3 protein. The data show some 400,000 distinct CDR3 sequences, about a sixth seen once. The specimen was PBMCs. Source of these receptors: a human donor in good health (CMV status not recorded). Some clones in this sample may be carry-over from other donors' samples.

As concerns this clonotype: Because the CDR3 is missing its conserved closing phenylalanine or tryptophan, this is likely a read error. The chain employs TRBV5-4 and TRBJ1-1, with D maybe TRBD1 (5 bases). Trimming shortened V by 4 bases and J by 7 bases, and 11 bases separated the two germline ends. Looked up from germline, CDR1 is SGHNT and CDR2 is YYREEE (reference sequence). This CDR3 is built from 12 residues. CDR3 residues: CASSIGTVEAFL. For the CDR3, the DNA is TGTGCCAGCAGCATCGGGACGGTTGAAGCTTTCCTT.

This chain connects TRBV5-1 to TRBJ2-7; D uncertain. The V gene lost 4 bases and the J gene lost 2 bases, with 13 bases spanning the gap. The CDR3 is made up of 14 amino acids. Germline V lookup: CDR1 SGHRS, CDR2 YFSETQ. This chain's CDR3 is CASSPVAIAYEQYF. The CDR3 region has the DNA TGCGCCAGCAGCCCCGTTGCTATAGCCTACGAGCAGTACTTC.

The V gene is TRBV12-3 or TRBV12-4, the J gene TRBJ1-6, with D uncertain. The CDR3 is 12 amino acids. V lost 5 bases and J lost 9, with 8 bases in between. CDR3 coding DNA: TGTGCCAGCAGTCCACTCCGTTCACCCCTCCACTTT. Encoded protein: CASSPLRSPLHF.

The chain has TRBV20-1 and TRBJ2-1, with TRBD2 identical over 8 bases. CDR3 size: 15 residues. From germline, CDR1 is DFQATT and CDR2 SNEGSKA (reference sequence). V lost 1 base, J lost 4 bases, and 6 bases stayed unmatched. The CDR3 loop reads CSARGAGGYYNEQFF. DNA for the CDR3: TGCAGTGCTAGAGGGGCGGGGGGCTATTACAATGAGCAGTTCTTC.

The table lists this clonotype with a few counts. V usage is TRBV7-8 and J usage is TRBJ2-1; D ambiguous. CDR1 is SGHVS, CDR2 FQNEAQ, per germline. The V end was cut by 4 bases, the J end by 7 bases, with 8 bases between. This CDR3 has 12 amino acids. This CDR3 is CASSSYLNEQFF. The DNA for the CDR3 is TGTGCCAGCAGCTCCTATTTAAATGAGCAGTTCTTC.

This clonotype rates as medium-sized. This rearrangement joins TRBV12-3 or TRBV12-4 to TRBJ2-1, with D possibly TRBD2 on 6 matching bases. V lost 1 base and J lost 15, with 10 bases in between. The CDR3 is 11 residues long. CDR3 region: CASSLGAAGFF. The CDR3 region has the DNA TGTGCCAGCAGTTTAGGCGCAGCGGGGTTCTTC.

This clonotype was recorded at least ten times. The chain links TRBV7-2 to TRBJ2-1, with 7 bases matching TRBD1. This CDR3 region has 15 residues. CDR1 is SGHTA and CDR2 is FQGNSA in the germline V gene. After removal of 1 base from V and 5 bases from J, the junction contained 5 bases not matched to a gene. The CDR3 DNA is TGTGCCAGCAGCTTAGTCCGGGGACAGCACAATGAGCAGTTCTTC. It encodes CASSLVRGQHNEQFF.

This clonotype came up a few times. This chain connects TRBV7-8 to TRBJ2-2, with no clear D. The CDR3 length is 15 residues. V lost 4 bases to trimming and J lost 7 bases, with 16 bases between them. Germline V lookup: CDR1 SGHVS, CDR2 FQNEAQ. CDR3 protein: CASSSGRLLGGELFF. The DNA of the CDR3 is TGTGCCAGCAGCTCCGGCCGATTGCTGGGCGGGGAGCTGTTTTTT.

This clonotype has a count of ten or more. V and J are TRBV7-2 and TRBJ1-6, with 7 bases identical to TRBD1. V shed 5 bases and J 8 bases; nucleotides not matched to a gene: 12. This CDR3 is 16 amino acids long. Germline V lookup: CDR1 SGHTA, CDR2 FQGNSA. The CDR3 loop reads CASSLPLQGVYSPLHF. CDR3 in DNA: TGTGCCAGCAGCCTACCCCTGCAGGGGGTGTATTCACCCCTCCACTTT.

The rearrangement uses TRBV18 and TRBJ2-7; TRBD2 matches 7 bases. V dropped 3 bases and J dropped 6; count of bases not matched to a gene: 8. The CDR3 sequence is 14 residues long. From germline, CDR1 is KGHSH and CDR2 LQKENI. The CDR3 is CASSPESQRGEQYF. The CDR3 DNA sequence: TGTGCCAGCTCACCTGAGTCACAGCGGGGCGAGCAGTACTTC.

In its sample, this clonotype was seen many times. V is TRBV7-8 and J is TRBJ2-1; 8 bases fit TRBD2. V lost 3 bases to trimming and J lost 14 bases; unmatched junction nucleotides: 9. CDR1 is SGHVS, CDR2 FQNEAQ, per germline. The CDR3 totals 13 residues. The chain's CDR3 is CASSFLAGSVEFF. Here the CDR3 DNA reads TGTGCCAGCAGCTTCTTAGCGGGATCAGTGGAGTTCTTC.

A few counts support this clonotype. The chain joins TRBV20-1 to TRBJ2-1, with D possibly matching TRBD2 (6 bases). With 1 base removed from V and 7 bases from J, the gap between germline ends came to 14 bases. Germline V gene lookup returns CDR1 DFQATT and CDR2 SNEGSKA (reference sequence). CDR3 length: 14 residues. This chain's CDR3 is CSARGGRYPNEQFF. The CDR3 DNA follows: TGCAGTGCTAGAGGAGGGAGGTACCCAAATGAGCAGTTCTTC.

This clonotype was counted at least ten times. V is TRBV7-2 and J is TRBJ1-5; the D gene is possibly TRBD1 (6 bases). Trimming removed 0 bases at V and 5 bases at J, with 11 bases between. Germline CDR1 is SGHTA and CDR2 is FQGNSA. This CDR3 region has 15 residues. This CDR3 reads CASSLAGQPYQPQHF. The CDR3 DNA is TGTGCCAGCAGCTTAGCCGGACAGCCTTATCAGCCCCAGCATTTT.

The genes are TRBV2 and TRBJ2-3; TRBD2 is a possible D gene (5 bases). The CDR3 contains 15 residues. Germline V gene lookup returns CDR1 SNHLY and CDR2 FYNNEI. Trimming took 7 bases from V and 4 from J, leaving 18 bases between them. CDR3 amino acids: CASKPGGSTPDTQYF. The CDR3 DNA follows: TGTGCCAGCAAACCTGGAGGATCGACCCCAGATACGCAGTATTTT.

This clonotype was detected only a few times. J is TRBJ2-1 and V is TRBV7-9; 10 nucleotides line up with TRBD1. Per the germline V gene, CDR1 is SEHNR and CDR2 is FQNEAQ (reference sequence). J gave up 8 bases and V 3 bases, and 4 bases lay outside the gene matches. CDR3 size: 14 residues. CDR3 nucleotide sequence: TGTGCCAGCAGCTTCGACAGGGGGCGCGATGAGCAGTTCTTC. It specifies CASSFDRGRDEQFF.

This clonotype showed up many times. This chain joins TRBV7-8 and TRBJ2-3; D uncertain. V was trimmed by 3 bases and J by 11 bases, leaving 12 bases between them. The CDR3 contains 12 residues. CDR1 and CDR2 (germline): SGHVS, FQNEAQ. CDR3 in DNA: TGTGCCAGCAGCTTTGATATCATACGGCAGTATTTT. Residues: CASSFDIIRQYF.

The gene calls are TRBV5-1 and TRBJ1-1, with a tentative D call TRBD1 (5 bases). Trimming left V 1 base short and J 4 bases short, with 11 bases between. This CDR3 contains 14 residues. The V gene's germline CDR1 is SGHRS and CDR2 YFSETQ. CDR3 residues: CASSLYGGSTEAFF. The CDR3 nucleotides are TGCGCCAGCAGCTTGTACGGGGGGAGCACTGAAGCTTTCTTT.

The chain combines TRBV5-1 with TRBJ2-1; D is ambiguous. CDR3 length: 15 residues. Trimming took off 1 base at V and 4 bases at J, with 12 bases between the two ends. Per the germline V gene, CDR1 is SGHRS and CDR2 is YFSETQ. The CDR3 loop is CASSLSDGRYNEQFF. Written as DNA, the CDR3 is TGCGCCAGCAGCTTGTCAGACGGACGGTACAATGAGCAGTTCTTC.

V gene TRBV20-1 combines with J gene TRBJ1-1; D is unresolved. Trimming cost V 0 bases and J 11 bases, with 13 bases left between them. This CDR3 spans 12 amino acids. The germline V gene has CDR1 DFQATT and CDR2 SNEGSKA (reference sequence). The CDR3 loop is CSAREGSRNAFF. The CDR3 DNA follows: TGCAGTGCTAGAGAAGGGAGCAGAAATGCTTTCTTT.

This clonotype was recorded many times. The chain links TRBV27 to TRBJ1-1; D possibly corresponds to TRBD1 (5 bases). This CDR3 has 16 residues. CDR1 MNHEY and CDR2 SMNVEV come from the germline V gene (reference sequence). Trimming removed 5 bases at V and 3 bases at J, with 19 bases between. Written as DNA, the CDR3 is TGTGCCAGCAGTCCGCTTTGGGACGGAAGCCACACTGAAGCTTTCTTT. Protein: CASSPLWDGSHTEAFF.

J is TRBJ1-2 and V is TRBV6-1; the match to TRBD1 covers 7 bases. From germline, CDR1 is MNHNS and CDR2 SASEGT. The CDR3 runs 11 residues. Unmatched junction bases numbered 3, after V lost 6 bases and J lost 8 bases. This chain's CDR3 is CASRTGSGYTF. CDR3 coding DNA: TGTGCCAGCAGGACAGGGTCGGGCTACACCTTC.

This clonotype was observed a handful of times. The gene calls are TRBV7-9 and TRBJ2-1; D is ambiguous. Trimming shortened V by 5 bases and J by 10 bases, and 9 bases separated the two germline ends. The length of the CDR3 is 11 residues. Germline V gene sequence: CDR1 SEHNR, CDR2 FQNEAQ (reference sequence). The CDR3 here is CASSPSFEQFF. CDR3 nucleotide sequence: TGTGCCAGCAGCCCCTCCTTCGAGCAGTTCTTC.

The CDR3 sequence: CASGLEDNSPLHF. In DNA, the CDR3 is TGTGCTAGTGGTTTGGAAGACAATTCACCCCTCCACTTT. This sequence joins TRBV12-5 and TRBJ1-6; D is uncertain. The CDR3 length is 13 residues. The germline V gene has CDR1 LGHNT and CDR2 FRNRAP. Trimming removed 1 base at V and 7 bases at J, with 5 bases between.

V usage is TRBV4-2 and J usage is TRBJ2-3; weak D call: TRBD1 (5 bases). Germline CDR1 is LGHNA and CDR2 is YNFKEQ. V gave up 2 bases and J gave up 0 bases, with 15 bases separating them. This CDR3 is 17 amino acids long. CDR3 in DNA: TGTGCCAGCAGCCAACCAATTCGACAGAGGAGCACAGATACGCAGTATTTT. Translation gives CASSQPIRQRSTDTQYF.

This chain links TRBV15 with TRBJ1-2; 7 bases agree with TRBD1. Germline CDR1 reads LNHNV; CDR2 reads YYDKDF (reference sequence). J gave up 2 bases and V 5 bases, and 2 bases lay outside the gene matches. The CDR3 consists of 13 residues. CDR3: CATSVGQNYGYTF. For the CDR3, the DNA is TGTGCCACCAGCGTGGGACAGAACTATGGCTACACCTTC.

The J gene is TRBJ2-7, the V gene TRBV27, with 7 nucleotides matching TRBD2. The CDR3 is made up of 14 amino acids. Germline V gives CDR1 MNHEY, CDR2 SMNVEV (reference sequence). V lost 1 base and J lost 7; bases outside the gene matches: 7. The CDR3 reads CASSLYRGGAEQYF. CDR3 DNA sequence: TGTGCCAGCAGTTTATACCGGGGAGGGGCGGAGCAGTACTTC.

This clonotype was found many times. The chain links TRBV11-2 to TRBJ2-3, with D unresolved. Trimming took off 5 bases at V and 1 base at J, with 16 bases between the two ends. Germline V gives CDR1 SGHAT, CDR2 FQNNGV. The CDR3 spans 16 residues. The CDR3 DNA reads TGTGCCAGCAGCCCTAGAGTGGTCTATCGCACAGATACGCAGTATTTT. This translates into CASSPRVVYRTDTQYF.

This rearrangement joins TRBV6-6 to TRBJ2-3; TRBD2 agrees at 9 bases. Trimming at V came to 7 bases and at J to 3 bases, leaving 2 bases not matched to a gene. CDR3 length equals 13 residues. Per the germline V gene, CDR1 is MNHNY and CDR2 is SVGAGI (reference sequence). CDR3 coding DNA: TGTGCCAGCATGAGCGGGGGGACAGATACGCAGTATTTT. Translation: CASMSGGTDTQYF.